This T cell receptor beta chain was documented in a study of regulatory T cells in long-lasting Graves disease. Findings of the study overall: TRBV28, TRBJ1-2 and TRBJ2-5 emerged as the favored segments in persistent disease. Accuracy might have suffered from few samples. Between persistent patients, 2,500 to 3,500 public clonotypes were shared, exceeding the 900 to 1,000 shared between new patients.

Described time point: persistent/refractory GD, antithyroid drugs over 5 years with positive TRAb. Generation of the TCR library employed RNA extracted from PBMCs. Only a few counts were recorded for this clonotype. Antigen unknown. Arm-PCR of CDR3 regions and iRepertoire HTBI primers were used to build TCR beta libraries. TCRdb re-derived calls from the multiplex PCR reads in MiXCR, one entry per CDR3 protein. The sample yields around 400,000 distinct CDR3 sequences, 23% seen once. There are 15 residues in the CDR3. With 6 bases clipped from V and 4 bases from J, the junction kept 8 bases outside the gene matches.

The source of this sequence is a female donor with Graves disease. The rearrangement links TRBV12-3 or TRBV12-4 to TRBJ2-2; TRBD1 aligns across 7 bases. Sequenced here: peripheral blood mononuclear cells (PBMCs), sampled when the disease was refractory, from a patient treated with antithyroid drugs. CDR3 DNA: TGTGCCAGCAGCCAACAGGGGATCGGCACCGGGGAGCTGTTTTTT. Amino acids: CASSQQGIGTGELFF.